Below, 5 T cell receptor beta chains from the same sample are listed, as sequenced in a study of cytomegalovirus exposure and HLA in healthy donors (TCRdb year 2017). The library relied on the immunoSEQ multiplex PCR assay. The multiplex PCR relied on a mix of 60 forward primers for TCR Vbeta segments and 13 reverse primers for TCR Jbeta segments. TCRdb carries this immuneACCESS record with in-frame sequences only. Its versions omit some clonotypes, under half of them owing to an unresolved V gene in the studies checked, with the rest unexplained. This sample holds about 79,000 clones; 70% to 80% were observed only once. The ten top clones hold approximately 9% of the sample. The sample taken for sequencing was PBMCs. Receptor source: a man in his sixties in good health and CMV-seronegative.

With regard to this clone: One end of the junction varies from germline; a read error may be responsible. This chain links TRBV19 with TRBJ2-1; 9 nucleotides match TRBD2. Germline CDR1 reads LNHDA; CDR2 reads SQIVND (reference sequence). The CDR3 has 14 residues. CDR3 sequence (DNA): TGTGCCAGTAGTGGGCACGGCGGGAGGGTAGGAGAGCTCTTC. It codes for CASSGHGGRVGELF.

This chain joins TRBV4-3 and TRBJ2-2; the match to TRBD1 covers 10 bases. The ends lost 3 bases at V and 2 bases at J; junction bases unmatched: 6. Germline-derived CDR1 and CDR2 are LGHNA and YSLEER. This CDR3 has 17 residues. The CDR3 bases are TGCGCCAGCAGCCAGGATCCGACAGGGGGCAACACCGGGGAGCTGTTTTTT. Protein product: CASSQDPTGGNTGELFF.

The gene calls are TRBV5-4 and TRBJ2-1; tentative D call: TRBD2 (6 bases). V was cut by 1 base and J by 4 bases, with 12 bases left in between. The CDR3 is 15 amino acids. Germline CDR1 SGHNT, CDR2 YYREEE (reference sequence). The CDR3 DNA is TGTGCCAGCAGCTTGCCGGGAGACGCTTACAATGAGCAGTTCTTC. As protein: CASSLPGDAYNEQFF.

The chain couples TRBV10-3 to TRBJ2-5, with D perhaps matching TRBD1 (5 bases). Germline assignment: CDR1 ENHRY and CDR2 SYGVKD. V lost 0 bases and J 5 bases, leaving 13 bases between the germline ends. CDR3 length equals 15 residues. Here the CDR3 reads CAISESLGKGETQYF. CDR3 coding DNA: TGTGCCATCAGTGAGTCGCTGGGGAAGGGGGAGACCCAGTACTTC.

This chain uses TRBV5-1 with TRBJ1-1; 7 bases align to TRBD1. This CDR3 is 18 amino acids long. Germline V CDR1 and CDR2: SGHRS, YFSETQ. V was clipped by 0 bases and J by 3 bases; unmatched bases: 14. CDR3 DNA: TGCGCCAGCAGCTTGGACGGTCGGGCGGCAGGGGGGTACACTGAAGCTTTCTTT. It yields the protein CASSLDGRAAGGYTEAFF. The full variable domain, completed using reference TRBV5-1 and TRBJ1-1, is KAGVTQTPRYLIKTRGQQVTLSCSPISGHRSVSWYQQTPGQGLQFLFEYFSETQRNKGNFPGRFSGRQFSNSRSEMNVSTLELGDSALYLCASSLDGRAAGGYTEAFFGQGTRLTVV.